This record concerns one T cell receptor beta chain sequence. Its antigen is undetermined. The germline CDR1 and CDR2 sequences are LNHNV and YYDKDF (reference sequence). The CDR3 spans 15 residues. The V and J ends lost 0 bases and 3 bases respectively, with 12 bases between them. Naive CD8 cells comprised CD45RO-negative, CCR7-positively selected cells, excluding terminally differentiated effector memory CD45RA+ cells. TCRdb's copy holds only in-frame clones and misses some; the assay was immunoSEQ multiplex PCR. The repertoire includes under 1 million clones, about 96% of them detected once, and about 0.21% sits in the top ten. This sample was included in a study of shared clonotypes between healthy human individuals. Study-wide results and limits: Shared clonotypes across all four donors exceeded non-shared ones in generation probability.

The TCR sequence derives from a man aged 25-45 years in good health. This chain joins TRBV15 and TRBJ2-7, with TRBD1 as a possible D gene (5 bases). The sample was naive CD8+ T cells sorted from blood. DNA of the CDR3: TGTGCCACCAGCAGAGATCCTACAGGAAACTACGAGCAGTACTTC. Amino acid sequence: CATSRDPTGNYEQYF.